The 27 T cell receptor beta chains in this list originate from one sample, sequenced in a study of blood T cell repertoires in COVID-19. The data were produced by immunoSEQ multiplex PCR, yet TCRdb's version contains in-frame clones alone and is incomplete. The sample yields fewer than 90,000 clones, over 70% seen once. The sequenced sample was peripheral blood. The receptors here all came from a woman aged 50 to 65 with acute or convalescent COVID-19.

Here the CDR3 DNA reads TGCGCCAGCAGCGTGACAGGTCCCATTAACACTGAAGCTTTCTTT. This translates into CASSVTGPINTEAFF. The chain employs TRBV5-1 and TRBJ1-1; TRBD1 might be the D (6 bases). The germline V gene encodes CDR1 SGHRS and CDR2 YFSETQ. V was pared by 4 bases and J by 2 bases, with 15 bases between. This CDR3 is 15 amino acids long.

The chain employs TRBV19 and TRBJ1-2, with D possibly matching TRBD1 (5 bases). This CDR3 comprises 13 residues. Trimming cost V 4 bases and J 2 bases, with 8 bases left between them. Germline CDR1 reads LNHDA; CDR2 reads SQIVND (reference sequence). This CDR3 reads CASSTRDNYGYTF. The CDR3 coding sequence is TGTGCCAGTAGTACGCGGGACAACTATGGCTACACCTTC.

Only a few counts were recorded for this clone. V and J are TRBV7-2 and TRBJ2-2; D is possibly TRBD1 (5 bases). Germline-derived CDR1 and CDR2 are SGHTA and FQGNSA. V gave up 6 bases and J gave up 4 bases, with 12 bases separating them. The CDR3 contains 14 residues. CDR3 coding DNA: TGTGCCAGCAGAGGGTCTGGGGCCACCGGGGAGCTGTTTTTT. The encoded protein is CASRGSGATGELFF.

The chain has TRBV5-1 and TRBJ1-4; perhaps TRBD1 as D (6 bases). Germline CDR1 SGHRS, CDR2 YFSETQ. The length of the CDR3 is 17 residues. Trimming removed 0 bases at V and 5 bases at J, with 17 bases between. The CDR3 sequence: CASSLALLGGPNEKLFF. The CDR3 region has the DNA TGCGCCAGCAGCTTGGCCCTCTTAGGGGGACCAAATGAAAAACTGTTTTTT. Drawing the rest from reference TRBV5-1 and TRBJ1-4, the complete variable domain is KAGVTQTPRYLIKTRGQQVTLSCSPISGHRSVSWYQQTPGQGLQFLFEYFSETQRNKGNFPGRFSGRQFSNSRSEMNVSTLELGDSALYLCASSLALLGGPNEKLFFGSGTQLSVL.

This clone was detected a few times. The V gene is TRBV19, the J gene TRBJ1-1; D not resolved. V shed 5 bases and J shed 8 bases, with 12 bases lying between them. The CDR3 extends over 12 amino acids. Germline V gene data show CDR1 as LNHDA and CDR2 as SQIVND (reference sequence). In DNA, the CDR3 is TGTGCCAGTAGTTCCAGACTGAGCGAAGCTTTCTTT. The encoded protein is CASSSRLSEAFF.

The gene calls are TRBV2 and TRBJ2-2, with 10 nucleotides matching TRBD2. The CDR3 covers 15 residues. Germline CDR1 reads SNHLY; CDR2 reads FYNNEI. Losses at the gene ends were 6 bases for V and 5 bases for J; bases not matched to a gene: 6. Here the CDR3 DNA reads TGTGCCAGCAGGTCTAGCGGGGGAAAGACCGGGGAGCTGTTTTTT. It translates to CASRSSGGKTGELFF. Filled out from reference TRBV2 and TRBJ2-2, the complete variable domain reads EPEVTQTPSHQVTQMGQEVILRCVPISNHLYFYWYRQILGQKVEFLVSFYNNEISEKSEIFDDQFSVERPDGSNFTLKIRSTKLEDSAMYFCASRSSGGKTGELFFGEGSRLTVL.

The rearrangement joins TRBV12-3 or TRBV12-4 to TRBJ1-1; D perhaps matches TRBD1 (6 bases). Deletions cut 5 bases from V and 9 bases from J, with 13 bases between. This CDR3 region has 12 residues. CDR3 in amino acids: CASSPWTAKAFF. Written as DNA, the CDR3 is TGTGCCAGCAGTCCCTGGACAGCGAAAGCTTTCTTT.

This chain links TRBV7-9 with TRBJ1-2; 7 bases are shared with TRBD1. The CDR3 is made up of 17 amino acids. V shed 5 bases, J shed 7 bases, and the junction held 19 bases outside the gene matches. CDR1 and CDR2 from the germline V gene are SEHNR and FQNEAQ (reference sequence). The DNA for the CDR3 is TGTGCCAGCAGCCCAAAAATCCGGACAGGCGGTCTCGGTGGCTACACCTTC. Residues: CASSPKIRTGGLGGYTF.

This chain connects TRBV18 to TRBJ1-1; 10 nucleotides agree with TRBD1. Germline lookup yields CDR1 KGHSH and CDR2 LQKENI. J was trimmed by 4 bases and V by 3 bases; bases with no gene match: 2. The length of the CDR3 is 14 residues. DNA of the CDR3: TGTGCCAGCTCACCTGGGACAGGGGTCACTGAAGCTTTCTTT. Translation: CASSPGTGVTEAFF.

V is TRBV7-6 and J is TRBJ1-3; TRBD1 is a possible D gene (6 bases). V dropped 5 bases and J dropped 3 bases, with 17 bases sitting between them. The CDR3 has 16 residues. The germline V gene encodes CDR1 SGHVS and CDR2 FNYEAQ. CDR3 loop: CASSRQTGPGGNTIYF. CDR3 DNA sequence: TGTGCCAGCAGCCGCCAAACAGGGCCGGGTGGAAACACCATATATTTT.

This clone appeared a few times. The chain is built from TRBV6-5 and TRBJ2-2; maybe TRBD2 (5 bases). Germline loops: CDR1 MNHEY, CDR2 SVGAGI. The CDR3 sequence is 13 residues long. V was shortened by 5 bases and J by 7 bases, with 11 bases between the two germline ends. The CDR3 loop is CASSPLRGGELFF. DNA of the CDR3: TGTGCCAGCAGTCCCCTCCGGGGCGGGGAGCTGTTTTTT.

The rearrangement links TRBV19 to TRBJ2-1; TRBD1 agrees at 7 bases. The CDR3 is 14 residues long. Germline V gives CDR1 LNHDA, CDR2 SQIVND (reference sequence). V gave up 6 bases and J gave up 4 bases; unmatched junction bases: 6. This chain's CDR3 is CASRPPDRYNEQFF. For the CDR3, the DNA is TGTGCCAGTAGACCACCGGACAGGTACAATGAGCAGTTCTTC.

V is TRBV7-8 and J is TRBJ1-3, with 9 bases aligning to TRBD1. Germline V CDR1 and CDR2: SGHVS, FQNEAQ. The CDR3 covers 15 residues. Unmatched junction bases numbered 6, after V lost 5 bases and J lost 4 bases. The CDR3, as DNA: TGTGCCAGCAGCCACGCGGGGACAGGGGGAAACACCATATATTTT. This sequence encodes CASSHAGTGGNTIYF. Full variable domain (rest looked up from reference TRBV7-8 and TRBJ1-3): GAGVSQSPRYKVAKRGQDVALRCDPISGHVSLFWYQQALGQGPEFLTYFQNEAQLDKSGLPSDRFFAERPEGSVSTLKIQRTQQEDSAVYLCASSHAGTGGNTIYFGEGSWLTVV.

This clone was observed once. The V and J genes are TRBV5-4 and TRBJ1-2; 8 nucleotides match TRBD1. V gave up 9 bases and J gave up 5 bases; unmatched junction bases: 15. Germline V gene lookup returns CDR1 SGHNT and CDR2 YYREEE (reference sequence). The CDR3 runs 15 residues. The DNA for the CDR3 is TGTGCCACGACACTCCTGCAGGGGGCAGATTATGGCTACACCTTC. Translation: CATTLLQGADYGYTF.

This chain joins TRBV18 and TRBJ1-2; TRBD1 aligns across 7 bases. This CDR3 region has 15 residues. In germline, CDR1 is KGHSH, CDR2 LQKENI. With 0 bases clipped from V and 5 bases from J, the junction kept 6 bases outside the gene matches. DNA for the CDR3: TGTGCCAGCTCACCACCGGGACAGCCAGCTTATGGCTACACCTTC. This encodes CASSPPGQPAYGYTF.

This chain uses TRBV5-1 with TRBJ2-3; weak D call: TRBD1 (6 bases). Trimming stripped 2 bases from V and 4 bases from J, with 14 bases between. Germline V gene lookup returns CDR1 SGHRS and CDR2 YFSETQ. CDR3 length: 15 residues. DNA for the CDR3: TGCGCCAGCAGCTTAGCAGGGGTCGGGCCAGATACGCAGTATTTT. Its protein is CASSLAGVGPDTQYF.

This CDR3 reads CASSVIMPGGAGSPLHF. The CDR3 region has the DNA TGTGCCAGCAGCGTTATTATGCCCGGGGGGGCAGGTTCACCCCTCCACTTT. The V call is TRBV7-2, the J call TRBJ1-6; tentatively, D is TRBD1 (6 bases). Trimming took off 5 bases at V and 9 bases at J, with 23 bases between the two ends. The CDR3 totals 17 residues. Germline V lookup: CDR1 SGHTA, CDR2 FQGNSA.

CDR3 coding DNA: TGTGCCAGCAGCCCGCTGGGAGGGAATGAAAAACTGTTTTTT. Its translation: CASSPLGGNEKLFF. The chain joins TRBV3-1 (or the pseudogene TRBV3-2) to TRBJ1-4; D gene unclear. CDR3 length: 14 amino acids. V was cut by 4 bases and J by 5 bases, with 11 bases left in between. The germline gives CDR1 LGHDT, CDR2 YNNKEL (reference sequence).

The chain links TRBV30 to TRBJ1-2; tentative D call: TRBD1 (6 bases). The CDR3 contains 15 residues. V lost 4 bases and J 4 bases, leaving 19 bases between the germline ends. Germline loops: CDR1 GTSNPN, CDR2 SVGIG (reference sequence). The CDR3 DNA sequence: TGTGCCTGGACCCTCGGGGACACTGACATCTATGGCTACACCTTC. Amino acids: CAWTLGDTDIYGYTF.

This clone was detected only once. The V call is TRBV10-3, the J call TRBJ1-2, with a tentative D call TRBD1 (5 bases). Germline-derived CDR1 and CDR2 are ENHRY and SYGVKD. This CDR3 contains 13 residues. V lost 1 base and J lost 8, with 11 bases in between. CDR3 bases: TGTGCCATCAGTGAGTTCAGGGCTGGAGGCTACACCTTC. It yields the protein CAISEFRAGGYTF.

This chain links TRBV30 with TRBJ1-1, with a possible D match to TRBD1 (6 bases). Trimming pared 3 bases from V and 5 bases from J, leaving 13 bases between. The CDR3 runs to 13 residues. Germline values: CDR1 GTSNPN, CDR2 SVGIG (reference sequence). The CDR3 reads CAWREQGRTEAFF. Written as DNA, the CDR3 is TGTGCCTGGAGAGAACAGGGAAGAACTGAAGCTTTCTTT.

The CDR3 sequence is CASSPQRGTAWGEKLFF. The CDR3 DNA follows: TGTGCCAGCAGCCCACAAAGGGGGACAGCTTGGGGTGAAAAACTGTTTTTT. The chain joins TRBV3-1 (or the pseudogene TRBV3-2) to TRBJ1-4; 7 bases line up with TRBD1. Germline lookup yields CDR1 LGHDT and CDR2 YNNKEL (reference sequence). Trimming cost V 4 bases and J 7 bases; bases outside gene matches: 15. This CDR3 comprises 17 residues.

This clone was detected only a few times. The V gene is TRBV28, the J gene TRBJ1-2, with TRBD1 identical over 9 bases. V gave up 4 bases and J gave up 5 bases; unmatched junction bases: 5. This CDR3 contains 14 residues. Germline loops: CDR1 MDHEN, CDR2 SYDVKM. The CDR3 sequence is CASSYPGTGYGYTF. CDR3 DNA sequence: TGTGCCAGCAGTTATCCCGGGACAGGGTATGGCTACACCTTC.

The chain employs TRBV3-1 (or the pseudogene TRBV3-2) and TRBJ1-3; D call uncertain. Trimming removed 1 base from V and 4 bases from J, with 8 bases in between. The CDR3 consists of 14 residues. Germline-derived CDR1 and CDR2 are LGHDT and YNNKEL (reference sequence). This CDR3 is CASSQGTSGNTIYF. The DNA for the CDR3 is TGTGCCAGCAGCCAAGGCACGAGCGGAAACACCATATATTTT.

This clone was observed a few times. The chain links TRBV25-1 to TRBJ2-5; TRBD2 is a possible D gene (5 bases). Trimming took 5 bases from V and 7 from J, leaving 17 bases between them. Germline CDR1 MGHDK, CDR2 SYGVNS. This CDR3 comprises 14 residues. CDR3 protein: CASSKRRFAGTQYF. CDR3 DNA: TGTGCCAGCAGTAAACGAAGGTTTGCGGGGACCCAGTACTTC.

The chain combines TRBV28 with TRBJ1-4; possibly TRBD1 for D (6 bases). Trimming took 10 bases from V and 5 from J, leaving 14 bases between them. The CDR3 has 13 residues. Germline CDR1 is MDHEN and CDR2 is SYDVKM. CDR3: CAIREGGNEKLFF. The CDR3 coding sequence is TGTGCCATAAGAGAGGGGGGGAATGAAAAACTGTTTTTT.

The genes are TRBV14 and TRBJ2-3; 10 nucleotides align to TRBD2. The germline CDR1 and CDR2 sequences are SGHDN and FVKESK. The V and J ends lost 0 bases and 0 bases, in that order; junction bases with no gene match: 9. The CDR3 contains 19 residues. For the CDR3, the DNA is TGTGCCAGCAGCCAAGATGGGTTAGCGGGGGGCCCTAGCACAGATACGCAGTATTTT. Translating gives CASSQDGLAGGPSTDTQYF.